What follows describes a single T cell receptor beta chain. Its antigen is unidentified. The record originates from a study of cytomegalovirus exposure and HLA in healthy donors. Whole-study findings and limits: While the bulk of TCR sequences proved rare, some public TCRs turned up in many donors. Indistinguishable V segments, including TRBV6-2 and TRBV6-3, were excluded.

The CMV serostatus of this donor went unrecorded. PCR amplification relied on 60 Vbeta primers (plus 13 Jbeta primers). Here immunoSEQ multiplex PCR was the method, and the copy in TCRdb shows in-frame clones only, minus some. This sample has some 140,000 clones, with about 66% found just once. CDR1 LNHDA and CDR2 SQIVND come from the germline V gene (reference sequence). V was pared by 3 bases and J by 3 bases, with 2 bases between. The CDR3 runs 11 residues. The source material was PBMCs. This chain connects TRBV19 to TRBJ1-1; no clear D gene. This sequence was found in a human donor in good health. The CDR3 loop reads CASSIDTEAFF. The CDR3 DNA sequence: TGTGCCAGTAGTATCGACACTGAAGCTTTCTTT.